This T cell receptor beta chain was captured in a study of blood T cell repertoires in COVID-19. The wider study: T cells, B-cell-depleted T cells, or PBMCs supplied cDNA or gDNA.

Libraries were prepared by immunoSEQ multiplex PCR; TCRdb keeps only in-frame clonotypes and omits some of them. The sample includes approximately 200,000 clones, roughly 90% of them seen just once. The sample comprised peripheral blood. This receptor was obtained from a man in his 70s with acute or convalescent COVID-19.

For the CDR3, the DNA is TGTGCCAGCAGCTTAAATAACCTAGCGAATAATTCACCCCTCCACTTT. This sequence encodes CASSLNNLANNSPLHF. The chain recombines TRBV7-2 with TRBJ1-6; D remains unclear. CDR1 and CDR2 (germline): SGHTA, FQGNSA. V was pared by 2 bases and J by 5 bases, with 13 bases between. CDR3 length equals 16 residues. Combining the CDR3 with reference TRBV7-2 and TRBJ1-6 gives the whole variable domain GAGVSQSPSNKVTEKGKDVELRCDPISGHTALYWYRQSLGQGLEFLIYFQGNSAPDKSGLPSDRFSAERTGGSVSTLTIQRTQQEDSAVYLCASSLNNLANNSPLHFGNGTRLTVT.